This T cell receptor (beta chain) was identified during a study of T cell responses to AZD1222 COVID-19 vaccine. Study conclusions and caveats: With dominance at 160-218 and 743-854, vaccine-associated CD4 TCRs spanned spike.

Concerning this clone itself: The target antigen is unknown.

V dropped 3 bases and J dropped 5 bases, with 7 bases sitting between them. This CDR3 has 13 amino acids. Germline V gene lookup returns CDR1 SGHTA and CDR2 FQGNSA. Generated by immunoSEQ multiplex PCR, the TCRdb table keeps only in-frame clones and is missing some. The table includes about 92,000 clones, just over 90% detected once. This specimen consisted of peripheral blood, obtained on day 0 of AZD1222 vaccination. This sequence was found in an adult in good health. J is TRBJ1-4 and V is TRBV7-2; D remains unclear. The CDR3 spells CASSFSANEKLFF. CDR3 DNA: TGTGCCAGCAGCTTTTCCGCAAATGAAAAACTGTTTTTT.